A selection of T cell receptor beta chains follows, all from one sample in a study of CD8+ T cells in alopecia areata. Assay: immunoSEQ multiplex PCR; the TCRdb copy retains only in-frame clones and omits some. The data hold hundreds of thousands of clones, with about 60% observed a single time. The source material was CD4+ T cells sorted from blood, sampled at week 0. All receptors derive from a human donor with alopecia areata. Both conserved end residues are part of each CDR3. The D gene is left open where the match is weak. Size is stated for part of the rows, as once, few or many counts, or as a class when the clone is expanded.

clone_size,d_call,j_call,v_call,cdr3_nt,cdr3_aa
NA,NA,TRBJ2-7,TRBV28,TGTGCCAGCAGTCCCGGCGGGGCTTGGGAGCAGTACTTC,CASSPGGAWEQYF
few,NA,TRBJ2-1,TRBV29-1,TGCAGCGTTGAGGAGGTCCGCTCGGAGCAGTTCTTC,CSVEEVRSEQFF
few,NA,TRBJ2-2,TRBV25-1,TGTGCCAGCAGTGAATGGCAGTCGAACACCGGGGAGCTGTTTTTT,CASSEWQSNTGELFF
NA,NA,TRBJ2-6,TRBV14,TGTGCCAGTAGATCTTCTTCCGGGGCCAACGTCCTGACTTTC,CASRSSSGANVLTF
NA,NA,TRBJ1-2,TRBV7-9,TGTGCCAGCAGCTTCGGGCAGGGTAACGGTGGCTACACCTTC,CASSFGQGNGGYTF
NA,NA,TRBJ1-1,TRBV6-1,TGTGCCAGCAGGCGTGATTACACTGAAGCTTTCTTT,CASRRDYTEAFF
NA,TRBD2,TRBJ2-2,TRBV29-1,TGCAGCGTTGTTTCCGGGACTAGGGGAACCGGGGAGCTGTTTTTT,CSVVSGTRGTGELFF
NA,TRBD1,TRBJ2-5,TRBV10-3,TGTGCCTTGGGACAGGGGGCAGGGGCCCAGTACTTC,CALGQGAGAQYF
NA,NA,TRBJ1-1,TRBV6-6,TGTGCCAGCACTCTCTTAGGGGCGAACACTGAAGCTTTCTTT,CASTLLGANTEAFF
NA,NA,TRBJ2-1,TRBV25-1,TGTGCCAGCACCGAGGGGCTAGCGTCGGGGGATGAGCAGTTCTTC,CASTEGLASGDEQFF
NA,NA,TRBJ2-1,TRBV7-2,TGTGCCAGCAGCTTAATGATGGCAGGGCCGACCTCCTACAATGAGCAGTTCTTC,CASSLMMAGPTSYNEQFF
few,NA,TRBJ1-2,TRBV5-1,TGCGCCAGCAGCTTTGGGGATGCTAACTATGGCTACACCTTC,CASSFGDANYGYTF
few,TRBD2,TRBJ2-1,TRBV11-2,TGTGCCAGCAGCTCCCGGCGGGGGGCCAGGAATGAGCAGTTCTTC,CASSSRRGARNEQFF
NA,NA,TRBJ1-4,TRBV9,TGTGCCAGCAGCGTTACCCCGGGATCGGGTGAAAAACTGTTTTTT,CASSVTPGSGEKLFF